The rows below give T cell receptor beta chains drawn from one sample of a study of CD8+ T cells in alopecia areata. The repertoire was sequenced with immunoSEQ multiplex PCR; TCRdb's copy has only in-frame clones and lacks some. The sample records 110,000 or so clones, 45% to 65% being singletons. The sample consisted of CD4+ T cells sorted from blood, taken at week 24, from a patient treated with tofacitinib. The source is a human donor with alopecia areata. CDR3s include the opening cysteine and the closing phenylalanine or tryptophan. Fields, in order: J gene, V gene, D gene, clone size, CDR3 DNA, CDR3 protein. A D gene is named only where the DNA matches it firmly. Size is omitted from some rows. Given values are once, few, many or a class for expanded clones.

TRBJ2-1	TRBV7-8	.	once	TGTGCCAGCAGCTTAGCGAGGCAGGTCTACAATGAGCAGTTCTTC	CASSLARQVYNEQFF
TRBJ2-3	TRBV4-2	.	.	TGTGCCAGCAGCCGGGAAGGGTCCAGCACAGATACGCAGTATTTT	CASSREGSSTDTQYF
TRBJ1-2	TRBV4-1	.	.	TGCGCCAGCAGCCACTCAGACGGTAGTGGCTATGGCTACACCTTC	CASSHSDGSGYGYTF
TRBJ2-2	TRBV5-1	.	.	TGCGCCAGCAGACCAGGATCCCTTTATGGCGGGGAGCTGTTTTTT	CASRPGSLYGGELFF
TRBJ2-5	TRBV7-9	.	.	TGTGCCAGCAGCTTACGTCCGAAGGGGCGTGAGACCCAGTACTTC	CASSLRPKGRETQYF
TRBJ2-1	TRBV18	.	.	TGTGCCAGCTCACCAGCGGGGTTCAGCTTCAATGAGCAGTTCTTC	CASSPAGFSFNEQFF
TRBJ2-3	TRBV29-1	TRBD1	.	TGCAGCAAAAGACAGGGAACAGATACGCAGTATTTT	CSKRQGTDTQYF
TRBJ1-1	TRBV30	.	.	TGTGCCTGGAGGACATCGGAACGCACTGAAGCTTTCTTT	CAWRTSERTEAFF
TRBJ1-2	TRBV6-5	.	.	TGTGCCAGCAGCTCGGATGTCTGGAACTATGGCTACACCTTC	CASSSDVWNYGYTF
TRBJ1-6	TRBV6-5	.	.	TGTGCCAGCAGTTACTCGGGCCGGAGTTATAATTCACCCCTCCACTTT	CASSYSGRSYNSPLHF
TRBJ2-7	TRBV10-3	TRBD1	.	TGTGCCATCAGGGGGGGGACAGGGAACGAGCAGTACTTC	CAIRGGTGNEQYF
TRBJ2-5	TRBV6-1	TRBD2	.	TGTGCCAGCAGTGAAGGGGGGACTAGCGGGGTTCGGGAGACCCAGTACTTC	CASSEGGTSGVRETQYF
TRBJ2-3	TRBV30	.	.	TGTGCCTGGAGTCGGAACACAGATACGCAGTATTTT	CAWSRNTDTQYF
TRBJ2-5	TRBV15	TRBD2	.	TGTGCCACCAGCCGAGCCGCGGGGGAAGAGACCCAGTACTTC	CATSRAAGEETQYF
TRBJ2-5	TRBV9	.	.	TGTGCCAGCAGCCCGGGTCCTCAAGAGACCCAGTACTTC	CASSPGPQETQYF
TRBJ1-6	TRBV4-3	.	few	TGCGCCAGCAGCCAAAAAACACAGGGATATAATTCACCCCTCCACTTT	CASSQKTQGYNSPLHF
TRBJ2-5	TRBV11-2	TRBD1	few	TGTGCCAGCAGCGGCAGACAGGGCGACCGAGAGACCCAGTACTTC	CASSGRQGDRETQYF
TRBJ1-1	TRBV30	.	.	TGTGCCTGGAGAGGGACCGGGGGAGGGAACACTGAAGCTTTCTTT	CAWRGTGGGNTEAFF
TRBJ2-2	TRBV7-2	.	few	TGTGCCAGCAGCTTGAACACCGGGGAGCTGTTTTTT	CASSLNTGELFF
TRBJ1-2	TRBV9	TRBD1	.	TGTGCCAGCGGATTAAGTTTGGACAGGACCTATGGCTACACCTTC	CASGLSLDRTYGYTF
TRBJ1-1	TRBV30	.	.	TGTGCCTGTCGAGGAGGACACGGGGGTGAAGCTTTCTTT	CACRGGHGGEAFF
TRBJ2-1	TRBV29-1	TRBD1	.	TGCAGCGCCGCCATCACAGGGGGCGTGGGTCATGAGCAGTTCTTC	CSAAITGGVGHEQFF
TRBJ2-6	TRBV7-9	.	.	TGTGCGGAGGACTCTGGGGCCAACGTCCTGACTTTC	CAEDSGANVLTF
TRBJ1-3	TRBV12-5	.	few	TGTGCTAGTGGGACAGATGGAAACACCATATATTTT	CASGTDGNTIYF
TRBJ2-3	TRBV7-2	TRBD2	.	TGTGCCAGCAGCCTTCAACTAGCGGTCGAGAGTACGCAGTATTTT	CASSLQLAVESTQYF
TRBJ1-2	TRBV27	.	.	TGTGCCAGCAGCGCGACAGCTACACCTAACTATGGCTACACCTTC	CASSATATPNYGYTF
TRBJ2-7	TRBV7-9	TRBD1	few	TGTGCCAGCAGCTCCCGGGCCGGGACAGGGGATGTCGAGCAGTACTTC	CASSSRAGTGDVEQYF